What follows are 20 T cell receptor beta chains derived from one specimen sequenced in a study of cytomegalovirus exposure and HLA in healthy donors. It was with 60 Vbeta and 13 Jbeta primers that the PCR ran. Method: immunoSEQ multiplex PCR; TCRdb's copy keeps in-frame clones and lacks some. The repertoire includes around 80,000 clones, over 9% of them detected once, and roughly a quarter sits in the top ten. The sequencing sample was made of PBMCs. The receptors were sampled from a man in his sixties in good health and CMV-seropositive.

The chain joins TRBV2 to TRBJ2-2, with 7 bases aligning to TRBD1. There are 14 residues in the CDR3. In germline, CDR1 is SNHLY, CDR2 FYNNEI. J lost 4 bases, V lost 6 bases, and 5 bases had no gene match. CDR3 amino acids: CASRDRMSTGELFF. CDR3 bases: TGTGCCAGCAGGGACAGGATGAGCACCGGGGAGCTGTTTTTT.

The chain couples TRBV7-8 to TRBJ2-5; possible D gene TRBD1, 6 bases. Germline V gene lookup returns CDR1 SGHVS and CDR2 FQNEAQ. With 5 bases removed from V and 2 bases from J, the gap between germline ends came to 21 bases. This CDR3 spans 17 amino acids. CDR3 loop: CASSPIADRPGQETQYF. CDR3 coding DNA: TGTGCCAGCAGCCCCATTGCTGACAGGCCAGGGCAAGAGACCCAGTACTTC.

This chain uses TRBV15 with TRBJ1-4; D is unclear. Trimming pared 5 bases from V and 8 bases from J, leaving 9 bases between. This CDR3 has 12 amino acids. Germline-derived CDR1 and CDR2 are LNHNV and YYDKDF (reference sequence). DNA of the CDR3: TGTGCCACCAGCCTAGGCCGAGAAAAACTGTTTTTT. This encodes CATSLGREKLFF.

This chain connects TRBV19 to TRBJ2-2, with 7 nucleotides matching TRBD2. Germline-derived CDR1 and CDR2 are LNHDA and SQIVND (reference sequence). V shed 5 bases, J shed 5 bases, and the junction held 8 bases outside the gene matches. The CDR3 consists of 15 residues. CDR3 sequence: CASSVGGWQTGELFF. Here the CDR3 DNA reads TGTGCCAGTAGTGTGGGGGGGTGGCAAACCGGGGAGCTGTTTTTT.

This clone turned up a few times. The rearrangement links TRBV6-5 to TRBJ2-7; TRBD2 agrees at 8 bases. Losses at the gene ends were 5 bases for V and 7 bases for J; bases not matched to a gene: 13. The CDR3 covers 15 residues. Germline CDR1 reads MNHEY; CDR2 reads SVGAGI. The CDR3 sequence is CASSHRSGAPREQYV. In nucleotides, the CDR3 is TGTGCCAGCAGTCACCGTAGCGGGGCACCTCGGGAGCAGTACGTC.

V usage is TRBV5-1 and J usage is TRBJ1-3; D is ambiguous. The ends were cut back, 5 bases at V and 0 bases at J, with 9 bases in the middle. The CDR3 spans 14 residues. Germline-derived CDR1 and CDR2 are SGHRS and YFSETQ. CDR3 region: CASSPASSGNTIYF. The CDR3 DNA is TGCGCCAGCAGTCCCGCCAGCTCTGGAAACACCATATATTTT.

This chain links TRBV5-8 with TRBJ1-5; tentative D call: TRBD1 (5 bases). This CDR3 is 16 amino acids long. Between the trimmed V and J ends, which lost 3 bases and 2 bases, there was a span of 15 bases. Looked up from germline, CDR1 is SGHTS and CDR2 is YDEGEE. The CDR3 is CASSWVGESGNQPQHF. In DNA form, the CDR3 reads TGTGCCAGCAGCTGGGTAGGGGAATCGGGCAATCAGCCCCAGCATTTT.

The J gene is TRBJ2-5, the V gene TRBV10-3; possibly TRBD1 for D (5 bases). TRBJ2-7 explains the end of the DNA better; the J call may be wrong. CDR1 and CDR2 from the germline V gene are ENHRY and SYGVKD. The CDR3 loop spans 18 amino acids. The CDR3 DNA reads as TGTGCCATCAGTCTAGACTGGGGCAGTGATCGGCGGCAGGTCGAGCAGTACTTC. It encodes CAISLDWGSDRRQVEQYF.

The chain's CDR3 is CASSVTSGTSYEQYF. The CDR3 DNA sequence: TGCGCCAGCAGCGTGACTAGCGGGACCTCCTACGAGCAGTACTTC. This chain uses TRBV5-1 with TRBJ2-7; 11 nucleotides line up with TRBD2. The V and J ends lost 4 bases and 0 bases, in that order; junction bases with no gene match: 3. CDR1 SGHRS and CDR2 YFSETQ come from the germline V gene. The CDR3 is 15 amino acids.

This sequence joins TRBV28 and TRBJ1-4, with 9 bases aligning to TRBD1. J gave up 8 bases and V 4 bases, and 11 bases lay outside the gene matches. This CDR3 is built from 16 residues. The germline CDR1 and CDR2 sequences are MDHEN and SYDVKM. DNA of the CDR3: TGTGCCAGCAGTTCAACCCTCCGGACAGGGGCCGAAAAACTGTTTTTT. Amino acids: CASSSTLRTGAEKLFF.

This clone showed up just a few times. The chain uses TRBV5-3 and TRBJ2-7, with no clear D. TRBV5-3 falls under the ORF class, with uncertain function. The CDR3 is made up of 15 amino acids. Trimming removed 3 bases at V and 0 bases at J, with 13 bases between. The CDR3 bases are TGTGCCAGAAGCTCCGCTTTGGGCTGCTCCTACGAGCAGTACTTC. Translating it yields CARSSALGCSYEQYF.

This clone was found a few times. This chain joins TRBV5-1 and TRBJ1-1; the D gene is possibly TRBD1 (6 bases). The CDR3 is made up of 14 amino acids. Trimming removed 4 bases from V and 1 base from J, with 11 bases in between. Germline V CDR1 and CDR2: SGHRS, YFSETQ. The CDR3 bases are TGCGCCAGCAGCGCACAGGGTGCGAACACTGAAGCTTTCTTT. Protein product: CASSAQGANTEAFF.

This clone was seen only a few times. The chain uses TRBV4-1 and TRBJ1-4; TRBD1 might be the D (5 bases). Germline V gives CDR1 MGHRA, CDR2 YSYEKL. Between the trimmed V and J ends, which lost 6 bases and 4 bases, there was a span of 15 bases. CDR3 size: 15 residues. The CDR3 sequence is CASSDARGGNEKLFF. The DNA for the CDR3 is TGCGCCAGCAGTGACGCTCGGGGGGGTAATGAAAAACTGTTTTTT.

The chain is built from TRBV5-1 and TRBJ1-6, with 7 positions matching TRBD1. This CDR3 is built from 15 residues. The V segment lost 0 bases and the J segment 9 bases; nucleotides outside the gene matches: 6. The germline V gene encodes CDR1 SGHRS and CDR2 YFSETQ. DNA of the CDR3: TGCGCCAGCAGCTTGGATGCAGGGGGAATTTCACCCCTCCACTTT. Amino acid sequence: CASSLDAGGISPLHF.

This clone was seen more than once but under ten times. The J gene is TRBJ1-1, the V gene TRBV19; D might be TRBD1 (6 bases). CDR3 length equals 14 residues. Germline V gene lookup returns CDR1 LNHDA and CDR2 SQIVND (reference sequence). V was shortened by 5 bases and J by 7 bases, with 17 bases between the two germline ends. CDR3 bases: TGTGCCAGTAGTCCGTCCGGGGGGCACAATGAAGCTTTCTTT. Its translation is CASSPSGGHNEAFF. The full variable domain, in which reference TRBV19 and TRBJ1-1 provide the parts outside the CDR3, is DGGITQSPKYLFRKEGQNVTLSCEQNLNHDAMYWYRQDPGQGLRLIYYSQIVNDFQKGDIAEGYSVSREKKESFPLTVTSAQKNPTAFYLCASSPSGGHNEAFFGQGTRLTVV.

This clone was detected only a few times. Here the CDR3 reads CASSLGAGGTNYGYTF. The CDR3 bases are TGTGCCAGCAGCTTAGGGGCAGGGGGCACTAACTATGGCTACACCTTC. The rearrangement links TRBV7-9 to TRBJ1-2, with TRBD1 matching 8 bases. CDR1 and CDR2 from the germline V gene are SEHNR and FQNEAQ (reference sequence). The ends lost 1 base at V and 0 bases at J; junction bases unmatched: 4. This CDR3 is 16 amino acids long.

This rearrangement joins TRBV7-6 to TRBJ2-2; the D gene is possibly TRBD1 (6 bases). Germline loops: CDR1 SGHVS, CDR2 FNYEAQ. The V gene lost 8 bases and the J gene lost 5 bases, with 15 bases spanning the gap. The CDR3 spans 14 residues. The CDR3 loop reads CASGGRGATGELFF. The DNA for the CDR3 is TGTGCCAGCGGAGGCAGGGGAGCGACCGGGGAGCTGTTTTTT.

This clone occurred a few times. This rearrangement joins TRBV5-1 to TRBJ1-1; 7 bases line up with TRBD1. V gave up 0 bases and J gave up 0 bases; unmatched junction bases: 2. Germline V gene data show CDR1 as SGHRS and CDR2 as YFSETQ. The CDR3 sequence is 15 residues long. CDR3 sequence: CASSLGTGMNTEAFF. CDR3 sequence (DNA): TGCGCCAGCAGCTTGGGGACAGGAATGAACACTGAAGCTTTCTTT. The variable domain in full, with the rest retrieved from reference TRBV5-1 and TRBJ1-1, is KAGVTQTPRYLIKTRGQQVTLSCSPISGHRSVSWYQQTPGQGLQFLFEYFSETQRNKGNFPGRFSGRQFSNSRSEMNVSTLELGDSALYLCASSLGTGMNTEAFFGQGTRLTVV.

The CDR3 nucleotides are TGTGCCAGCAGTGAAGGACGGACAATTGGGGCTAATGAAAAACTGTTTTTT. This sequence encodes CASSEGRTIGANEKLFF. The chain recombines TRBV2 with TRBJ1-4; a possible D gene is TRBD1 (5 bases). The CDR3 has 17 residues. Trimming stripped 1 base from V and 3 bases from J, with 15 bases between. CDR1 and CDR2 (germline): SNHLY, FYNNEI.

The V gene is TRBV7-2, the J gene TRBJ2-1, with 9 bases fitting TRBD2. The V segment lost 4 bases and the J segment 5 bases; nucleotides outside the gene matches: 12. Per germline, CDR1 SGHTA and CDR2 FQGNSA. The length of the CDR3 is 17 residues. CDR3 sequence: CASSSLPLLAGNNEQFF. In DNA, the CDR3 is TGTGCCAGCAGCTCCTTGCCCCTACTAGCGGGCAACAATGAGCAGTTCTTC.